This T cell receptor beta chain is from a study of blood T cell repertoires in COVID-19. On the study more broadly: Whether acute or convalescent, the COVID-19 samples came from the United States, Italy and Spain.

Clones were sequenced by immunoSEQ multiplex PCR, and TCRdb holds only the in-frame ones, with some missing. The sample includes under 300,000 clones, 70% to 90% of them seen just once. The sequencing input was peripheral blood. The receptor was isolated from a woman aged 25 to 39 with acute or convalescent COVID-19.

The CDR3 nucleotides read TGTGCCACCAGTGATTTGCCCCAATACAATGAGCAGTTCTTC. Its protein product is CATSDLPQYNEQFF. The chain joins TRBV24-1 to TRBJ2-1; no definite D call. The V gene lost 0 bases and the J gene lost 4 bases, with 6 bases spanning the gap. The CDR3 has 14 amino acids. Germline V lookup: CDR1 KGHDR, CDR2 SFDVKD.